The 26 T cell receptor beta chains below were found in one sample sequenced in a study of blood T cells in healthy people across ages. Primed by a sample-barcoded 5' primer and a J-beta primer mix, a second PCR proceeded for roughly 6 to 12 cycles. TCRdb used MiXCR to reprocess the 5' RACE reads, holding one entry per CDR3 protein. The table shows 850,000 to 1,100,000 distinct CDR3 sequences, with under 40% occurring only once. Sequenced sample: blood. The receptor set was obtained from a man aged 18-30 years in good health.

A few counts support this clonotype. The J gene is TRBJ2-5, the V gene TRBV20-1; D possibly corresponds to TRBD1 (6 bases). The length of the CDR3 is 11 residues. CDR1 and CDR2 (germline): DFQATT, SNEGSKA (reference sequence). Trimming cost V 6 bases and J 11 bases, with 16 bases left between them. CDR3 loop: CSAAGVNEQYF. The DNA of the CDR3 is TGCAGTGCAGCAGGGGTGAATGAGCAGTACTTC.

As to this clonotype: At one of its ends the junction is not consistent with the germline gene, which may arise from a read error. This sequence joins TRBV28 and TRBJ2-3; D might be TRBD1 or TRBD2, each matching 5 bases. The CDR3 has 17 residues. CDR1 is MDHEN and CDR2 is SYDVKM in the germline V gene. The CDR3 sequence: CAGSFPGHGPSTDTQYF. The CDR3 DNA reads as TGTGCCGGCAGTTTCCCGGGGCACGGACCTAGCACAGATACGCAGTATTTT.

This clonotype was found a few times. V and J are TRBV4-3 and TRBJ2-1, with 9 nucleotides matching TRBD2. Germline V lookup: CDR1 LGHNA, CDR2 YSLEER. Unmatched junction bases numbered 3, after V lost 0 bases and J lost 6 bases. The CDR3 runs 15 residues. DNA for the CDR3: TGCGCCAGCAGCCAAGAAGGGACTAGCAGCAATGAGCAGTTCTTC. It is translated as CASSQEGTSSNEQFF.

CDR3 bases: TGTGCCAGCAGCTTACAGGGGCGCTTTGTCTACGAGCAGTACTTC. Protein: CASSLQGRFVYEQYF. V and J are TRBV7-9 and TRBJ2-7; D might be TRBD1 (6 bases). Germline V CDR1 and CDR2: SEHNR, FQNEAQ (reference sequence). The V gene lost 2 bases and the J gene lost 3 bases, with 14 bases spanning the gap. The CDR3 covers 15 residues.

The CDR3 here is CASSVGRGSGEQFF. In nucleotides, the CDR3 is TGTGCCAGCAGTGTAGGAAGGGGGAGCGGAGAGCAGTTCTTC. The V call is TRBV12-3 or TRBV12-4, the J call TRBJ2-1, with D possibly being TRBD1 (6 bases). The CDR3 consists of 14 residues. The ends were cut back, 5 bases at V and 10 bases at J, with 18 bases in the middle.

The chain couples TRBV6-5 to TRBJ2-3; 8 bases map to TRBD2. This CDR3 is 14 amino acids long. The germline gives CDR1 MNHEY, CDR2 SVGAGI. The V and J ends lost 8 bases and 2 bases, in that order; junction bases with no gene match: 6. The CDR3 here is CASQAGAVTDTQYF. In DNA form, the CDR3 reads TGTGCCAGCCAAGCGGGGGCCGTCACAGATACGCAGTATTTT.

This clonotype has only a few counts. The chain recombines TRBV4-1 with TRBJ1-2; TRBD1 is a possible D gene (6 bases). This CDR3 comprises 15 residues. The V end lost 0 bases, the J end lost 6 bases, and 14 bases lay between the germline ends. Germline CDR1 reads MGHRA; CDR2 reads YSYEKL. CDR3 nucleotide sequence: TGCGCCAGCAGCCAAGATTGGAACAGGGAAAATGGCTACACCTTC. This sequence encodes CASSQDWNRENGYTF.

This clonotype has ten or more counts. V is TRBV27 and J is TRBJ1-4; D ambiguous. V gave up 2 bases and J gave up 10 bases, with 5 bases separating them. The germline gives CDR1 MNHEY, CDR2 SMNVEV (reference sequence). The CDR3 has 11 residues. The CDR3 sequence is CASSLNGKLFF. In DNA, the CDR3 is TGTGCCAGCAGTTTAAACGGAAAACTGTTTTTT.

The sample holds a few counts of this clonotype. The chain employs TRBV29-1 and TRBJ1-2, with TRBD1 matching over 8 bases. This CDR3 spans 12 amino acids. J lost 4 bases, V lost 7 bases, and 5 bases had no gene match. Germline V gene sequence: CDR1 SQVTM, CDR2 ANQGSEA. In DNA, the CDR3 is TGCAGCGGCGGGACAGGCACCTATGGCTACACCTTC. Its translation is CSGGTGTYGYTF.

The sample holds many counts of this clonotype. The DNA of the CDR3 is TGCAGTGCTCGTACAGGGGGCGCAGGCACAGATACGCAGTATTTT. Amino acid sequence: CSARTGGAGTDTQYF. This rearrangement joins TRBV20-1 to TRBJ2-3; 9 bases match TRBD1. Germline values: CDR1 DFQATT, CDR2 SNEGSKA (reference sequence). V gave up 5 bases and J gave up 1 base; unmatched junction bases: 7. This CDR3 has 15 amino acids.

This clonotype was recorded a few times. The rearrangement uses TRBV7-3 and TRBJ2-1; TRBD2 matches at 7 bases. CDR1 is SGHTA, CDR2 FQGTGA, per germline. Trimming cost V 2 bases and J 3 bases; bases outside gene matches: 4. The CDR3 spans 15 residues. CDR3 amino acids: CASSLDAGDYNEQFF. Written as DNA, the CDR3 is TGTGCCAGCAGCTTAGATGCGGGGGACTACAATGAGCAGTTCTTC.

Of note for this clonotype: Being one base from a much bigger clone, this may be a read error. The chain recombines TRBV29-1 with TRBJ2-5; 7 bases fit TRBD1. The CDR3 loop spans 13 amino acids. V shed 1 base, J shed 5 bases, and the junction held 4 bases outside the gene matches. The germline V gene encodes CDR1 SQVTM and CDR2 ANQGSEA. In DNA form, the CDR3 reads TGCAGCGTTGAAGTTACAGGGGCGGAGACCCAGTACTTC. This gives the protein CSVEVTGAETQYF.

The V call is TRBV12-3 or TRBV12-4, the J call TRBJ1-2; TRBD1 aligns across 7 bases. With 5 bases clipped from V and 5 bases from J, the junction kept 8 bases outside the gene matches. The CDR3 spans 14 residues. CDR3 sequence (DNA): TGTGCCAGCAGTGAACGAGGGACAGCTTATGGCTACACCTTC. Its protein product is CASSERGTAYGYTF.

CDR3 amino acids: CASGGENPGNTIYF. CDR3 bases: TGTGCCAGCGGGGGAGAGAATCCTGGAAACACCATATATTTT. V gene TRBV6-6 combines with J gene TRBJ1-3; possible D gene TRBD1, 5 bases. The CDR3 consists of 14 residues. V lost 8 bases and J 2 bases, leaving 13 bases between the germline ends. Per the germline V gene, CDR1 is MNHNY and CDR2 is SVGAGI (reference sequence).

Notes on this clonotype: A much more abundant neighbour one base away suggests this may be a read error. The genes are TRBV12-3 or TRBV12-4 and TRBJ1-2, with a tentative D call TRBD1 (6 bases). The length of the CDR3 is 12 residues. The V gene lost 9 bases and the J gene lost 8 bases, with 16 bases spanning the gap. CDR3 amino acids: CASAWEGGGYTF. The CDR3 coding sequence is TGTGCCAGTGCGTGGGAGGGGGGAGGCTACACCTTC.

Remarks on this clonotype: A much bigger clone sits one base away, suggesting this may be a read error. The V and J genes are TRBV6-6 and TRBJ1-2; a weak D match, TRBD1 (6 bases). CDR3 size: 12 residues. V was trimmed by 7 bases and J by 3 bases, leaving 9 bases between them. Germline loops: CDR1 MNHNY, CDR2 SVGAGI (reference sequence). This CDR3 is CASNTGYYGYTF. As DNA, the CDR3 is TGTGCCAGCAACACAGGGTACTATGGCTACACCTTC.

The chain recombines TRBV12-3 or TRBV12-4 with TRBJ2-3; D not resolved. The end of the DNA fits TRBJ1-5 better, so the J call may be wrong. The CDR3 spans 13 residues. The chain's CDR3 is CASSFGGTDTQHF. CDR3 nucleotides: TGTGCCAGCAGTTTCGGAGGCACAGATACGCAGCATTTT.

The chain joins TRBV5-1 to TRBJ2-1; a weak D match, TRBD1 (6 bases). The V gene lost 3 bases and the J gene lost 12 bases, with 13 bases spanning the gap. The CDR3 consists of 12 residues. CDR1 is SGHRS, CDR2 YFSETQ, per germline. As DNA, the CDR3 is TGCGCCAGCAGCTCCCGACAGGAAGTGCAGTTCTTC. This translates into CASSSRQEVQFF.

The V call is TRBV19, the J call TRBJ1-1; a possible D gene is TRBD1 (6 bases). CDR3 length equals 15 residues. The V end was cut by 3 bases, the J end by 0 bases, with 11 bases between. Germline CDR1 and CDR2: LNHDA and SQIVND (reference sequence). The CDR3 spells CASSMTGAMNTEAFF. DNA of the CDR3: TGTGCCAGTAGTATGACGGGGGCCATGAACACTGAAGCTTTCTTT.

V and J are TRBV27 and TRBJ2-1; TRBD1 agrees at 8 bases. CDR1 and CDR2 (germline): MNHEY, SMNVEV (reference sequence). V was pared by 2 bases and J by 10 bases, with 10 bases of the junction left unmatched. This CDR3 contains 15 residues. The CDR3 sequence: CASSLGRDRPREQFF. The CDR3 bases are TGTGCCAGCAGTTTAGGGCGGGACAGGCCCCGCGAGCAGTTCTTC.

This chain joins TRBV9 and TRBJ2-5; 7 positions match TRBD1. Germline CDR1 reads SGDLS; CDR2 reads YYNGEE. The CDR3 has 15 amino acids. V was clipped by 2 bases and J by 0 bases; unmatched bases: 4. CDR3 sequence (DNA): TGTGCCAGCAGCGTGACAGGGTTCTACCAAGAGACCCAGTACTTC. Amino acid sequence: CASSVTGFYQETQYF.

In this sample, this clonotype turned up a few times. The J gene is TRBJ2-3, the V gene TRBV7-2, with 9 bases matching TRBD2. V lost 3 bases to trimming and J lost 1 base; unmatched junction nucleotides: 14. The germline V gene encodes CDR1 SGHTA and CDR2 FQGNSA. The CDR3 has 19 residues. DNA of the CDR3: TGTGCCAGCAGCTTTATTGGGCGGGGGGGCGGTTCGGGCACAGATACGCAGTATTTT. Its protein product is CASSFIGRGGGSGTDTQYF. The variable domain in full, completed from reference TRBV7-2 and TRBJ2-3, reads GAGVSQSPSNKVTEKGKDVELRCDPISGHTALYWYRQSLGQGLEFLIYFQGNSAPDKSGLPSDRFSAERTGGSVSTLTIQRTQQEDSAVYLCASSFIGRGGGSGTDTQYFGPGTRLTVL.

This clonotype was seen more than once but under ten times. The J gene is TRBJ2-3, the V gene TRBV4-3; unclear D gene. Trimming pared 4 bases from V and 0 bases from J, leaving 11 bases between. Germline V gene data show CDR1 as LGHNA and CDR2 as YSLEER. The CDR3 is 15 amino acids. For the CDR3, the DNA is TGCGCCAGCAGCCCACGGAAGGTCAGCACAGATACGCAGTATTTT. Translated: CASSPRKVSTDTQYF.

The J gene is TRBJ2-5, the V gene TRBV5-1; tentative D call: TRBD1 (7 bases). Between the trimmed V and J ends, which lost 4 bases and 4 bases, there was a span of 14 bases. The CDR3 sequence is 14 residues long. Looked up from germline, CDR1 is SGHRS and CDR2 is YFSETQ. In nucleotides, the CDR3 is TGCGCCAGCAGCGTGATTCAGGGGGGAGAGACCCAGTACTTC. This sequence encodes CASSVIQGGETQYF.

Notes on this clonotype: One end of the junction is discordant with germline, which a read error may explain. J is TRBJ2-4 and V is TRBV4-2; 7 bases agree with TRBD2. CDR1 LGHNA and CDR2 YNFKEQ come from the germline V gene. This CDR3 contains 18 residues. CDR3 region: CASSQEPSGRVAKNIHYF. In DNA, the CDR3 is TGTGCCAGCAGCCAAGAGCCCAGTGGGAGGGTAGCCAAAAACATTCACTACTTC.

The chain is built from TRBV14 and TRBJ2-4, with 10 bases that match TRBD2. V trimming: 2 bases; J trimming: 4 bases; junction bases outside the gene matches: 5. Per the germline V gene, CDR1 is SGHDN and CDR2 is FVKESK. The CDR3 has 16 amino acids. The CDR3 nucleotides read TGTGCCAGCAGCCAACGAACTAGCGGGGAAAAAAACATTCAGTACTTC. Translating gives CASSQRTSGEKNIQYF.